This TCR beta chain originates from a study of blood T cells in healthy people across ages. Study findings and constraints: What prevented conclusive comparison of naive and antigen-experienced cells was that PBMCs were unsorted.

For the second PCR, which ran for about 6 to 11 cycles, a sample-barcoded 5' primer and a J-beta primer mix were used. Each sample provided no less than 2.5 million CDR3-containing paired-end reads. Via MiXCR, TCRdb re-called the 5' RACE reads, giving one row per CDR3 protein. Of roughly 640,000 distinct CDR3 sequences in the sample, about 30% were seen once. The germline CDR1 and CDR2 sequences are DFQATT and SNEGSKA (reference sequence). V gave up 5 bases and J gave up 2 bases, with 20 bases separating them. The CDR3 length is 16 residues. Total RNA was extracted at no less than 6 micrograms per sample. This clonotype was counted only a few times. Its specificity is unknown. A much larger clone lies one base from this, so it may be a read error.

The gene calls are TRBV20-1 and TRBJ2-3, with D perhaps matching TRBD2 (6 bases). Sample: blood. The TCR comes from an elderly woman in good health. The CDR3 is CSAGSGRAGATDTQYF. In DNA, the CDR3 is TGCAGTGCTGGATCCGGACGAGCGGGCGCCACAGATACGCAGTATTTT.